This T cell receptor (beta chain) was sequenced during a study of sequential checkpoint blockade in melanoma. Overall study findings and caveats: Tumor T-cell fraction and clonality correlated with PD-L1 and CD8+ counts.

As for this clone: What it binds is unknown.

Sample treatment: randomized to nivolumab then ipilimumab (arm A) or the reverse (arm B). Patients had received no earlier DNA-damaging chemotherapy. The table came from immunoSEQ multiplex PCR; TCRdb's copy has only in-frame clones and leaves some out. Of 6,500 to 8,000 clones listed, around 22% were seen once; the top ten hold 5% to 7%. This clonotype originated in a human donor with melanoma. The source was tumor tissue (inferred from file names), collected from a patient given nivolumab and ipilimumab in sequence.

The CDR3, as DNA: TGTGCCAGCAGTTTAGGGACTAGCGGGAGGGCCCGGGAGCAGTACTTC. Amino acid sequence: CASSLGTSGRAREQYF. The rearrangement joins TRBV28 to TRBJ2-7, with 16 positions matching TRBD2. The germline V gene encodes CDR1 MDHEN and CDR2 SYDVKM. CDR3 length: 16 residues. J gave up 7 bases and V 2 bases, and 5 bases lay outside the gene matches.